The 29 T cell receptor beta chains below all came from one sample that was sequenced in a study of metastatic and nonmetastatic thyroid tumors. Each patient came to thyroid surgery without any prior treatment (of any kind). TCRdb re-called the PCR reads via MiXCR. Here the sample spans about 93,000 clones, over 8.5% being singletons. Sequenced: blood. The receptors originated from a female donor with papillary thyroid cancer or a benign thyroid nodule (not recorded which). Some clones in this sample may be carry-over from other donors' samples.

This clone occurred many times. The rearrangement joins TRBV24-1 to TRBJ2-3; 9 bases agree with TRBD2. CDR3 size: 15 residues. Germline assignment: CDR1 KGHDR and CDR2 SFDVKD. J was trimmed by 7 bases and V by 5 bases; bases with no gene match: 9. The CDR3 sequence: CATSVAGGGAHTQYF. CDR3 nucleotide sequence: TGTGCCACCAGTGTTGCTGGCGGGGGGGCCCATACGCAGTATTTT.

The chain has TRBV5-1 and TRBJ1-5; the match to TRBD1 covers 9 bases. The J segment lost 16 bases and the V segment lost 1 base, leaving 18 bases of the junction unmatched. Germline V gives CDR1 SGHRS, CDR2 YFSETQ. The CDR3 sequence is 16 residues long. The CDR3 reads CASSLKGQGNNQPPHF. In nucleotides, the CDR3 is TGCGCCAGCAGCTTGAAGGGACAGGGAAACAATCAGCCCCCACATTTT.

The table lists this clone with a few counts. A read error may be the cause here, since a much bigger clone is one base away. Other DNA sequences of this sample code for an identical CDR3. The chain employs TRBV18 and TRBJ1-4; D uncertain. The CDR3 contains 11 residues. CDR1 is KGHSH, CDR2 LQKENI, per germline. The V and J ends lost 6 bases and 12 bases respectively, with 11 bases between them. The CDR3 DNA reads as TGTGCCAGCTCGCCTGGGGTTGAACTGTTTTTT. Its protein is CASSPGVELFF.

In its sample, this clone was seen many times. The rearrangement uses TRBV10-3 and TRBJ1-6; D gene uncertain. Per the germline V gene, CDR1 is ENHRY and CDR2 is SYGVKD. Trimming removed 6 bases from V and 6 bases from J, with 15 bases in between. The CDR3 loop spans 15 amino acids. CDR3 in DNA: TGTGCCATCAGCGATTCGCTGGGCGGTAATTCACCCCTCCACTTT. Translation: CAISDSLGGNSPLHF.

This clone was seen many times. The chain combines TRBV3-1 with TRBJ2-2, with 12 bases matching TRBD2. V shed 1 base and J 4 bases; nucleotides not matched to a gene: 10. Germline values: CDR1 LGHDT, CDR2 YNNKEL (reference sequence). The CDR3 loop spans 19 amino acids. CDR3 sequence reads: CASSQGLGSSGGVTGELFF. DNA of the CDR3: TGTGCCAGCAGCCAAGGCTTAGGGTCTAGCGGGGGGGTCACCGGGGAGCTGTTTTTT.

This clone was counted ten times or more. The chain employs TRBV3-1 and TRBJ1-2, with D tentatively TRBD1 (6 bases). V was shortened by 6 bases and J by 5 bases, with 16 bases between the two germline ends. Germline V lookup: CDR1 LGHDT, CDR2 YNNKEL (reference sequence). The CDR3 runs 14 residues. This chain's CDR3 is CASRQSEGGYGYTF. CDR3 DNA sequence: TGTGCCAGCAGGCAATCGGAAGGGGGTTATGGCTACACCTTC.

The rearrangement links TRBV6-1 to TRBJ1-1, with TRBD1 matching 9 bases. Germline V gives CDR1 MNHNS, CDR2 SASEGT. V shed 10 bases and J 2 bases; nucleotides not matched to a gene: 8. The CDR3 totals 14 residues. The CDR3 DNA sequence: TGTGCCACCAAGGGACAGGGTCGAAACACTGAAGCTTTCTTT. It codes for CATKGQGRNTEAFF.

This clone has ten or more counts. The gene calls are TRBV28 and TRBJ1-2; the match to TRBD1 covers 12 bases. The germline V gene has CDR1 MDHEN and CDR2 SYDVKM. V gave up 2 bases and J gave up 8 bases; unmatched junction bases: 6. This CDR3 region has 15 residues. The CDR3 loop reads CASSLPVGTGGGYTF. In DNA form, the CDR3 reads TGTGCCAGCAGTTTACCAGTAGGGACAGGGGGCGGCTACACCTTC.

The V call is TRBV30, the J call TRBJ1-2, with 9 bases that match TRBD1. The germline CDR1 and CDR2 sequences are GTSNPN and SVGIG (reference sequence). This CDR3 is 14 amino acids long. Unmatched junction bases numbered 7, after V lost 4 bases and J lost 4 bases. Here the CDR3 reads CAWTLQGALYGYTF. The CDR3 nucleotides are TGTGCCTGGACTCTACAGGGGGCGCTCTATGGCTACACCTTC. Combining the CDR3 with reference TRBV30 and TRBJ1-2 gives the whole variable domain SQTIHQWPATLVQPVGSPLSLECTVEGTSNPNLYWYRQAAGRGLQLLFYSVGIGQISSEVPQNLSASRPQDRQFILSSKKLLLSDSGFYLCAWTLQGALYGYTFGSGTRLTVV.

This clone was seen repeatedly, ten times or more. The J gene is TRBJ2-7, the V gene TRBV2, with D unclear. There are 12 residues in the CDR3. V was trimmed by 1 base and J by 7 bases, leaving 8 bases between them. Looked up from germline, CDR1 is SNHLY and CDR2 is FYNNEI. The CDR3 region is CASSEGVREQYF. The CDR3 nucleotides are TGTGCCAGCAGTGAAGGGGTGAGAGAGCAGTACTTC.

In this sample, this clone turned up a few times. This may stem from a read error, because a much larger clone lies one nucleotide away. The V and J genes are TRBV7-3 and TRBJ2-3; no firm D call. Trimming stripped 2 bases from V and 1 base from J, with 10 bases between. This CDR3 comprises 15 residues. In germline, CDR1 is SGHTA, CDR2 FQGTGA. CDR3 loop: CASSLVFGRTDTQYF. In DNA, the CDR3 is TGTGCCAGCAGCTTAGTCTTCGGCCGCACAGATACGCAGTATTTT.

The chain links TRBV27 to TRBJ1-2; D might be TRBD1 (5 bases). Trimming pared 11 bases from V and 10 bases from J, leaving 20 bases between. CDR1 MNHEY and CDR2 SMNVEV come from the germline V gene (reference sequence). This CDR3 has 12 amino acids. CDR3 amino acids: CARGDLLVAYTF. Written as DNA, the CDR3 is TGTGCCCGAGGGGACCTGCTTGTCGCCTACACCTTC.

This clone was found many times. V usage is TRBV6-5 and J usage is TRBJ2-7; D is ambiguous. The germline V gene encodes CDR1 MNHEY and CDR2 SVGAGI. V was clipped by 1 base and J by 2 bases, with 9 bases between them. The CDR3 sequence is 14 residues long. The CDR3 region has the DNA TGTGCCAGCAGTTACTATCCAGGAACCTACGAGCAGTACTTC. It codes for CASSYYPGTYEQYF.

In its sample, this clone was seen many times. This sequence joins TRBV3-1 and TRBJ1-5; no reliable D call. Germline-derived CDR1 and CDR2 are LGHDT and YNNKEL (reference sequence). The CDR3 is 14 amino acids. The V gene lost 3 bases and the J gene lost 5 bases, with 11 bases spanning the gap. CDR3 protein: CASSQRATYQPQHF. In DNA, the CDR3 is TGTGCCAGCAGCCAGCGCGCGACATATCAGCCCCAGCATTTT.

This clone was seen repeatedly, ten times or more. This chain joins TRBV6-4 and TRBJ1-6, with D unclear. The CDR3 runs to 13 residues. Germline assignment: CDR1 MRHNA and CDR2 SNTAGT. The ends were cut back, 3 bases at V and 3 bases at J, with 3 bases in the middle. CDR3 nucleotide sequence: TGTGCCAGCAGTGAGGACTATAATTCACCCCTCCACTTT. It encodes CASSEDYNSPLHF.

As to this clone: Possible read error: a much larger clone is one base away. Other DNA sequences in the same sample also yield this CDR3. Here the CDR3 DNA reads TGTGCCAGCTCACCAGAGACCCCGGGGGGAAACACCGGGGAGCTGTTTTTT. This encodes CASSPETPGGNTGELFF. The V and J genes are TRBV18 and TRBJ2-2, with TRBD2 matching 7 bases. V gave up 2 bases and J gave up 2 bases; unmatched junction bases: 8. The germline gives CDR1 KGHSH, CDR2 LQKENI. This CDR3 spans 17 amino acids.

This clone was observed at least ten times. The chain recombines TRBV6-1 with TRBJ2-3, with D uncertain. From germline, CDR1 is MNHNS and CDR2 SASEGT. The CDR3 consists of 13 residues. V was clipped by 4 bases and J by 4 bases, with 9 bases between them. This CDR3 reads CASSVGAPDTQYF. CDR3 nucleotide sequence: TGTGCCAGCAGTGTGGGCGCCCCAGATACGCAGTATTTT.

In its sample, this clone was seen many times. A read error may explain this, as a much larger clone is one base away. The CDR3 loop reads CASSLGDRDTDTQYF. Here the CDR3 DNA reads TGTGCCAGCAGCTTAGGGGACAGGGACACAGATACGCAGTATTTT. The chain employs TRBV7-3 and TRBJ2-3; 9 bases map to TRBD1. V shed 2 bases, J shed 2 bases, and the junction held 2 bases outside the gene matches. The CDR3 consists of 15 residues. Germline V gene lookup returns CDR1 SGHTA and CDR2 FQGTGA.

This clone was seen many times. This chain links TRBV13 with TRBJ2-5; the match to TRBD2 covers 12 bases. Germline lookup yields CDR1 PRHDT and CDR2 FYEKMQ (reference sequence). The CDR3 spans 15 residues. The V segment lost 6 bases and the J segment 5 bases; nucleotides outside the gene matches: 7. CDR3: CASSFLAGGPETQYF. DNA for the CDR3: TGTGCCAGCAGTTTTCTAGCGGGGGGGCCGGAGACCCAGTACTTC.

This clone was recorded many times. This chain uses TRBV5-6 with TRBJ2-7, with unresolved D. V lost 1 base, J lost 2 bases, and 10 bases lay in between. The germline V gene has CDR1 SGHDT and CDR2 YYEEEE. The CDR3 is 14 residues long. The CDR3 DNA sequence: TGTGCCAGCAGCTTGCTTTCCCAGACCTACGAGCAGTACTTC. This translates into CASSLLSQTYEQYF.

The chain carries TRBV13 and TRBJ2-1; 9 positions agree with TRBD1. V gave up 4 bases and J gave up 9 bases; unmatched junction bases: 7. Germline V gives CDR1 PRHDT, CDR2 FYEKMQ (reference sequence). The CDR3 has 14 amino acids. For the CDR3, the DNA is TGTGCCAGCAGCTACCGGACAGGGGTTAGTGAGCAGTTCTTC. Amino acids: CASSYRTGVSEQFF.

This clone was seen many times. The gene calls are TRBV27 and TRBJ1-1; D remains unclear. The V and J ends lost 2 bases and 2 bases respectively, with 6 bases between them. CDR1 and CDR2 from the germline V gene are MNHEY and SMNVEV (reference sequence). The CDR3 contains 13 residues. The CDR3 here is CASSLNSNTEAFF. CDR3 bases: TGTGCCAGCAGTTTAAACAGTAACACTGAAGCTTTCTTT.

This clone was observed at least ten times. The chain couples TRBV5-1 to TRBJ1-2; D unresolved. The V and J ends lost 2 bases and 5 bases respectively, with 10 bases between them. The CDR3 consists of 13 residues. Germline V gene sequence: CDR1 SGHRS, CDR2 YFSETQ. CDR3 in DNA: TGCGCCAGCAGCTTCGAGCCAAAGTATGGCTACACCTTC. Translated: CASSFEPKYGYTF. Variable domain in full (rest from reference TRBV5-1 and TRBJ1-2): KAGVTQTPRYLIKTRGQQVTLSCSPISGHRSVSWYQQTPGQGLQFLFEYFSETQRNKGNFPGRFSGRQFSNSRSEMNVSTLELGDSALYLCASSFEPKYGYTFGSGTRLTVV.

Comments on this clone: A much larger clone differs by one base, so this may be a read error. The chain is built from TRBV27 and TRBJ1-5, with D possibly TRBD1 on 6 matching bases. CDR1 and CDR2 (germline): MNHEY, SMNVEV (reference sequence). Trimming took off 11 bases at V and 5 bases at J, with 22 bases between the two ends. The CDR3 loop spans 15 amino acids. The CDR3, as DNA: TGTGCCGGCTCTCCCGCGGGGACAATTCATCAGCCCCAGCATTTT. Translation gives CAGSPAGTIHQPQHF.

The chain uses TRBV7-2 and TRBJ1-1; a weak D match, TRBD1 (5 bases). CDR1 and CDR2 (germline): SGHTA, FQGNSA. Trimming pared 5 bases from V and 1 base from J, leaving 11 bases between. CDR3 length: 14 amino acids. The CDR3 region is CASSQGLQNTEAFF. In DNA, the CDR3 is TGTGCCAGCAGCCAGGGACTGCAGAACACTGAAGCTTTCTTT.

This clone is judged large. The chain uses TRBV4-2 and TRBJ2-2, with a weak D call TRBD2 (6 bases). From germline, CDR1 is LGHNA and CDR2 YNFKEQ. The CDR3 sequence is 15 residues long. V gave up 0 bases and J gave up 4 bases, with 9 bases separating them. The DNA for the CDR3 is TGTGCCAGCAGCCAAGAGAACGGGGGCACCGGGGAGCTGTTTTTT. Its protein product is CASSQENGGTGELFF.

A note on this clone: This may come from a read error, since a much larger clone is one base off. The rearrangement uses TRBV6-5 and TRBJ2-7; no clear D. V was clipped by 0 bases and J by 6 bases, with 15 bases between them. From germline, CDR1 is MNHEY and CDR2 SVGAGI. The CDR3 spans 15 residues. CDR3 in amino acids: CASSYSVVSILEQYF. The CDR3 nucleotides read TGTGCCAGCAGTTACTCGGTTGTCTCTATTCTCGAGCAGTACTTC.

This clone was recorded at least ten times. The rearrangement links TRBV18 to TRBJ2-1; the D is unclear. Trimming took off 1 base at V and 1 base at J, with 8 bases between the two ends. From germline, CDR1 is KGHSH and CDR2 LQKENI. The CDR3 spans 15 residues. The CDR3 DNA sequence: TGTGCCAGCTCACCACTACAAACATCCTACAATGAGCAGTTCTTC. Protein: CASSPLQTSYNEQFF.

Many counts were recorded for this clone. The chain employs TRBV10-2 and TRBJ2-5; perhaps TRBD1 as D (7 bases). Germline CDR1 and CDR2: WSHSY and SAAADI. The CDR3 spans 17 residues. Trimming left V 6 bases short and J 5 bases short, with 25 bases between. The DNA for the CDR3 is TGCGCCAGCAGGAGCGGGTACAGGGGAGGAATATCGGAGACCCAGTACTTC. Protein product: CASRSGYRGGISETQYF.